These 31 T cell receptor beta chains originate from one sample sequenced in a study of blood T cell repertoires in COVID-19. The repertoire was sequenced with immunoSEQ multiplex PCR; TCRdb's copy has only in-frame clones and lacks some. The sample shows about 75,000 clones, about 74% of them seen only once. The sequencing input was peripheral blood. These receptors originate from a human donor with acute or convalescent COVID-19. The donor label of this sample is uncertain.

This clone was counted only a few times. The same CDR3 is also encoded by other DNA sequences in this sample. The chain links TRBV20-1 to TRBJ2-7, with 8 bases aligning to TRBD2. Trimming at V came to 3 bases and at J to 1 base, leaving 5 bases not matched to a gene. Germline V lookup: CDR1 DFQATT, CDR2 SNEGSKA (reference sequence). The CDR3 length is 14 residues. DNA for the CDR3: TGCAGTGCTAGTACCAGCGGGAGTTCCTACGAGCAGTACTTC. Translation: CSASTSGSSYEQYF.

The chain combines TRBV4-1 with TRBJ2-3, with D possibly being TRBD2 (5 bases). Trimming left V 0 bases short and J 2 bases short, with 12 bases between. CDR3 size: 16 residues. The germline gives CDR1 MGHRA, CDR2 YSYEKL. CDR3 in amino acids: CASSQDIERNTDTQYF. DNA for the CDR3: TGCGCCAGCAGCCAAGATATCGAGCGGAACACAGATACGCAGTATTTT.

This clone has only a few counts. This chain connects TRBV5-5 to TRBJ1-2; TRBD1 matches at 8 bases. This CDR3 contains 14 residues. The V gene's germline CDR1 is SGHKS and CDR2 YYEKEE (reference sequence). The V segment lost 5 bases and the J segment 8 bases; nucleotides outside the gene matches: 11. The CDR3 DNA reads TGTGCCAGCAGTACTTCAGGACAGGGTACCGGCTACACCTTC. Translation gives CASSTSGQGTGYTF.

CDR3 DNA sequence: TGTGCCAGCAGTGGACAGGACTATGGCTACACCTTC. Amino acid sequence: CASSGQDYGYTF. The J gene is TRBJ1-2, the V gene TRBV2, with D possibly being TRBD1 (6 bases). Germline V gives CDR1 SNHLY, CDR2 FYNNEI. This CDR3 spans 12 amino acids. V lost 4 bases, J lost 3 bases, and 6 bases lay in between.

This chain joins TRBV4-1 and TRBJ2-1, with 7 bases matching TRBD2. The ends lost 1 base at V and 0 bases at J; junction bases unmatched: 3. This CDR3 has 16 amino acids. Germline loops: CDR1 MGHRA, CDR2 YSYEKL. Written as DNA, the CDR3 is TGCGCCAGCAGCCAAGCAGCTAGCGGCTCCTACAATGAGCAGTTCTTC. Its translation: CASSQAASGSYNEQFF.

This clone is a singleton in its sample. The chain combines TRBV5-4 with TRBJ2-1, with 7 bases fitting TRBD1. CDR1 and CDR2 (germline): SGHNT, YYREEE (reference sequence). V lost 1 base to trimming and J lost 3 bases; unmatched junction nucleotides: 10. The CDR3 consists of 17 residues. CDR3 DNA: TGTGCCAGCAGCTTGCCCCCTCGACAGGGCGTCTACAATGAGCAGTTCTTC. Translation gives CASSLPPRQGVYNEQFF.

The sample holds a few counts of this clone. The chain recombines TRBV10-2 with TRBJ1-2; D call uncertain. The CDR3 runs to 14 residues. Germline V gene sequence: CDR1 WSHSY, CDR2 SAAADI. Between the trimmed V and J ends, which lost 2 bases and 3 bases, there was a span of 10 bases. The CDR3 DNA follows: TGCGCCAGCAGTGAGGCGGGCCTCGACTATGGCTACACCTTC. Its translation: CASSEAGLDYGYTF.

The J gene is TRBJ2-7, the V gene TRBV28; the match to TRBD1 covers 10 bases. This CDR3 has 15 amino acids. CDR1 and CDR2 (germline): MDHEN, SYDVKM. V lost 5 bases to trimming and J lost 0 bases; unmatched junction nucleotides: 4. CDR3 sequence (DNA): TGTGCCAGCAGTCAGGGACAGGGGTTCTCCTACGAGCAGTACGTC. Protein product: CASSQGQGFSYEQYV.

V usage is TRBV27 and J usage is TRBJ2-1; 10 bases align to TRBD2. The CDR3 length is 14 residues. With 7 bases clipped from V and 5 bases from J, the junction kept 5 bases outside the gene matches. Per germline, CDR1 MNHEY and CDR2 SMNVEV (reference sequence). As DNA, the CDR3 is TGTGCCAGCAAAAGAGCGGGGGGGCACAATGAGCAGTTCTTC. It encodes CASKRAGGHNEQFF.

CDR3 coding DNA: TGTGCCAGCAACCCGGGACAGGGACACGGGGAGCTGTTTTTT. Its protein is CASNPGQGHGELFF. The chain carries TRBV9 and TRBJ2-2, with 9 bases matching TRBD1. Per the germline V gene, CDR1 is SGDLS and CDR2 is YYNGEE. V dropped 6 bases and J dropped 7; count of bases not matched to a gene: 7. The CDR3 contains 14 residues.

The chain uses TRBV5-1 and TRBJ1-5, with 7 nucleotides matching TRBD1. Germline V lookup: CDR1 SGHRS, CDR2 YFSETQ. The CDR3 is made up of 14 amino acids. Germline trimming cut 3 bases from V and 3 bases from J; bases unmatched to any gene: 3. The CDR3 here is CASSSGTDNQPQHF. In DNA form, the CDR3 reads TGCGCCAGCAGCTCGGGGACAGACAATCAGCCCCAGCATTTT.

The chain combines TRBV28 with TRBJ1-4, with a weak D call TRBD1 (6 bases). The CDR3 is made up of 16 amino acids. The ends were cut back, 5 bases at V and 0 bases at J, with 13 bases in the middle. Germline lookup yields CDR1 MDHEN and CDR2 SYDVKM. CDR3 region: CASSGSGQATNEKLFF. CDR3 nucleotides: TGTGCCAGCAGTGGGTCGGGACAAGCAACTAATGAAAAACTGTTTTTT. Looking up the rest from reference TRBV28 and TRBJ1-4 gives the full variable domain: DVKVTQSSRYLVKRTGEKVFLECVQDMDHENMFWYRQDPGLGLRLIYFSYDVKMKEKGDIPEGYSVSREKKERFSLILESASTNQTSMYLCASSGSGQATNEKLFFGSGTQLSVL.

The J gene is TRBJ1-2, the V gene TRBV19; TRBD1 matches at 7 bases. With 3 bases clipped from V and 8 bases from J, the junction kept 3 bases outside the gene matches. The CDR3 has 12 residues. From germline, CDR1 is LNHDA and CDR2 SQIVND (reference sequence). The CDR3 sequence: CASSIVTGGYTF. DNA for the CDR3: TGTGCCAGTAGTATCGTGACAGGGGGCTACACCTTC.

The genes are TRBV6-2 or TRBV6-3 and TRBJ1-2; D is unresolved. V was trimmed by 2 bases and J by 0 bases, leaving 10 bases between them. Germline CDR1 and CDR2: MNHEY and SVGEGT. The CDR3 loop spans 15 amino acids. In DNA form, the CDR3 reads TGTGCCAGCAGTTACCCGATGGCCGCTAACTATGGCTACACCTTC. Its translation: CASSYPMAANYGYTF.

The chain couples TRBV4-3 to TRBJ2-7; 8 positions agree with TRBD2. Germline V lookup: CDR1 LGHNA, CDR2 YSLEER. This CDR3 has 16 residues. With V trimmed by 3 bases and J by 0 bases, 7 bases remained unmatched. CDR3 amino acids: CASSQGRLAYSYEQYF. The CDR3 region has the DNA TGCGCCAGCAGCCAGGGCCGACTAGCGTACTCCTACGAGCAGTACTTC.

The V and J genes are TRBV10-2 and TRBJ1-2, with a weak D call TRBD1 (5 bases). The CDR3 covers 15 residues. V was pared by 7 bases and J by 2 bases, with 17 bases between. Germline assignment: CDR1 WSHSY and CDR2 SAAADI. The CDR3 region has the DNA TGCGCCAGCAACCCCGGGGGATTGATGAACTATGGCTACACCTTC. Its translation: CASNPGGLMNYGYTF.

The DNA for the CDR3 is TGTGCCAGCAGCCAAGAAATTGGAGGGACGGACTCCTACAATGAGCAGTTCTTC. Amino acids: CASSQEIGGTDSYNEQFF. The genes are TRBV14 and TRBJ2-1; a weak D match, TRBD2 (6 bases). The CDR3 is 18 residues long. In germline, CDR1 is SGHDN, CDR2 FVKESK. V was cut by 0 bases and J by 0 bases, with 15 bases left in between.

DNA of the CDR3: TGTGCCAGCAGTTTAGGCTCTGCTGAAGCTTTCTTT. It translates to CASSLGSAEAFF. The rearrangement links TRBV28 to TRBJ1-1; no reliable D call. CDR3 length equals 12 residues. The germline V gene has CDR1 MDHEN and CDR2 SYDVKM. V was shortened by 2 bases and J by 6 bases, with 7 bases between the two germline ends.

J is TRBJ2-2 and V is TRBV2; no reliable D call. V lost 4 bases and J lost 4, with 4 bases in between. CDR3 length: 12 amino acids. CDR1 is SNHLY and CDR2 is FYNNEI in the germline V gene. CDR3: CASSGLTGELFF. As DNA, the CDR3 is TGTGCCAGCAGTGGTCTCACCGGGGAGCTGTTTTTT.

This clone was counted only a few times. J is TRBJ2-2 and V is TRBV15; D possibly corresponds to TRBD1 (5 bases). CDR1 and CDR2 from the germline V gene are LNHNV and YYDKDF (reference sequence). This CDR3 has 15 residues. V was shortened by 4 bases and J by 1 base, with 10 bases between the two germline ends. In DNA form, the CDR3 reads TGTGCCACCAGCACTGGACAAATGAACACCGGGGAGCTGTTTTTT. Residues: CATSTGQMNTGELFF.

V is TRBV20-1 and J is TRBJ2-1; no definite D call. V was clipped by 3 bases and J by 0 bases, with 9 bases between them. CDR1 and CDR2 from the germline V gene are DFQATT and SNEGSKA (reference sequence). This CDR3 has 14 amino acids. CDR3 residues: CSASTPSSYNEQFF. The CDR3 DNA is TGCAGTGCTAGTACTCCGAGCTCCTACAATGAGCAGTTCTTC.

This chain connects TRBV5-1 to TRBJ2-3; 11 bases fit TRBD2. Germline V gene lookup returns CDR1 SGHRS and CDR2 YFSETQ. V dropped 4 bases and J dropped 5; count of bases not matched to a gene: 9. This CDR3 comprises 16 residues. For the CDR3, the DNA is TGCGCCAGCAGCCCACGGGGTAGCGGGAGGGGAGATACGCAGTATTTT. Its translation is CASSPRGSGRGDTQYF.

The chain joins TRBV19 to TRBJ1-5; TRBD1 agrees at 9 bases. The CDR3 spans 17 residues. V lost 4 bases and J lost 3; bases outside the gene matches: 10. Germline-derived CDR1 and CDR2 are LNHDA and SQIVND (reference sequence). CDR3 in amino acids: CASSTAPGQGHNQPQHF. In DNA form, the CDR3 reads TGTGCCAGTAGTACGGCACCGGGACAGGGCCACAATCAGCCCCAGCATTTT.

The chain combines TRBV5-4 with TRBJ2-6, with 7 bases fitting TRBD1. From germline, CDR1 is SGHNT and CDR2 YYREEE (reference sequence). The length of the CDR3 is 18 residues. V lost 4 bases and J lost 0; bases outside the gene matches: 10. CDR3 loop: CASSPGQVLISGANVLTF. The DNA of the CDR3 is TGTGCCAGCAGCCCCGGACAGGTTCTAATCTCTGGGGCCAACGTCCTGACTTTC.

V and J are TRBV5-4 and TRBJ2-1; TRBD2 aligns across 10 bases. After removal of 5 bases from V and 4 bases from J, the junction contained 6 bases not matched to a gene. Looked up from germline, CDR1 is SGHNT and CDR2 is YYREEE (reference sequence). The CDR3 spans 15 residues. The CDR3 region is CASRISGGGYNEQFF. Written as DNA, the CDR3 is TGTGCCAGCAGAATCAGCGGGGGGGGTTACAATGAGCAGTTCTTC.

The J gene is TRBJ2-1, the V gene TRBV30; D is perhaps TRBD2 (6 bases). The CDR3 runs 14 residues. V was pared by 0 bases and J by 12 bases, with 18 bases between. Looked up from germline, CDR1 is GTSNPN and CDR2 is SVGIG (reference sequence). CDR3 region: CAWSVATSGGWQFF. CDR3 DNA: TGTGCCTGGAGTGTAGCGACTAGTGGCGGGTGGCAGTTCTTC.

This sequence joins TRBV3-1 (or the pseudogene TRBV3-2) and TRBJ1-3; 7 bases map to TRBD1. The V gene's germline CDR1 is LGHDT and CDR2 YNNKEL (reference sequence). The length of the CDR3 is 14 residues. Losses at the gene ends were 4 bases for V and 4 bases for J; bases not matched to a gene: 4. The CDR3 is CASSPGQAGNTIYF. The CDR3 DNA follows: TGTGCCAGCAGCCCCGGACAGGCGGGAAACACCATATATTTT.

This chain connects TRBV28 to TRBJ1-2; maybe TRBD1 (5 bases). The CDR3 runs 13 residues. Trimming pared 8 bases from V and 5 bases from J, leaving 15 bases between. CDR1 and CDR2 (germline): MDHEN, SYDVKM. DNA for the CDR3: TGTGCCAGCGCCCAGGGAATGGGATATGGCTACACCTTC. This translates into CASAQGMGYGYTF.

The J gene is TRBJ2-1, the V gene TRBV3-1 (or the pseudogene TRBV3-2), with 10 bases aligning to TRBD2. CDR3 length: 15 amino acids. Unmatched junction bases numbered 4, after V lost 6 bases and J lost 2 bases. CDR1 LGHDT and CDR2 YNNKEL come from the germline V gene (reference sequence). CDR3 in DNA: TGTGCCAGCAGAGTAGCGGGGGGAACCTACAATGAGCAGTTCTTC. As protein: CASRVAGGTYNEQFF.

CDR3 sequence reads: CASSLGTGGARQYF. The CDR3 DNA sequence: TGTGCCAGCAGCCTCGGGACAGGGGGCGCGAGGCAGTACTTC. The chain has TRBV11-2 and TRBJ2-7; TRBD1 matches 12 bases. V gave up 5 bases and J gave up 9 bases; unmatched junction bases: 8. The CDR3 consists of 14 residues. Per the germline V gene, CDR1 is SGHAT and CDR2 is FQNNGV.

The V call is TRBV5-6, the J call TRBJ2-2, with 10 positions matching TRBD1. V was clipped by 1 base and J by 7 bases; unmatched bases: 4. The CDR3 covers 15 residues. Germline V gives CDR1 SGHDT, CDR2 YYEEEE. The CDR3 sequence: CASSLRQGADGELFF. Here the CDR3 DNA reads TGTGCCAGCAGCTTGCGACAGGGGGCCGACGGGGAGCTGTTTTTT.